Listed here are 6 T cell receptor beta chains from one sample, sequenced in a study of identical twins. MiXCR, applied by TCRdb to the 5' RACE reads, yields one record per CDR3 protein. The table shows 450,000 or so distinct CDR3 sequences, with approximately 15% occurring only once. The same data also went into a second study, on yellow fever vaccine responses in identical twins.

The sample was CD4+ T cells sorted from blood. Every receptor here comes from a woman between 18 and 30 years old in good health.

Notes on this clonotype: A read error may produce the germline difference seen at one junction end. The CDR3 DNA reads TGCTGTGCTAGAGAGTGGTCTAGCGGAAACACCGGGGAGCTGTTTTTT. Translating gives CCAREWSSGNTGELFF. This chain joins TRBV20-1 and TRBJ2-2, with 7 bases fitting TRBD2. Germline CDR1 and CDR2: DFQATT and SNEGSKA (reference sequence). The CDR3 spans 16 residues.

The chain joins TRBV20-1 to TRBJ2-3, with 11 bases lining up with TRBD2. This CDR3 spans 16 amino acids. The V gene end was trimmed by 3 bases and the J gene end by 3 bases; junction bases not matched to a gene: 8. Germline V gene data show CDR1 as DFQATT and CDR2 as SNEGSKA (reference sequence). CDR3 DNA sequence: TGCAGTGCTAGCCAACTAGCGGGAGCGTTGACAGATACGCAGTATTTT. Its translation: CSASQLAGALTDTQYF.

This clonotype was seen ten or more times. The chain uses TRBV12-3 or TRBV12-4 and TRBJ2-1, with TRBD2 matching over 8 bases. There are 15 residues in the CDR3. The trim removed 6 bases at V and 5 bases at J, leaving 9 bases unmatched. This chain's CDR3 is CASSATSGYDNEQFF. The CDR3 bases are TGTGCCAGCAGCGCAACTAGCGGTTATGACAATGAGCAGTTCTTC.

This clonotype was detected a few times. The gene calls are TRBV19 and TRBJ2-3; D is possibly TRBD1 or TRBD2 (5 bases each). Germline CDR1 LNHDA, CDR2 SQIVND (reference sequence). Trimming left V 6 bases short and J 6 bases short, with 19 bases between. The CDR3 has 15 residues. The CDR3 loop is CASRGARDGRDTQYF. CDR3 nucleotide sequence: TGTGCCAGTAGAGGAGCCCGGGACGGACGGGATACGCAGTATTTT.

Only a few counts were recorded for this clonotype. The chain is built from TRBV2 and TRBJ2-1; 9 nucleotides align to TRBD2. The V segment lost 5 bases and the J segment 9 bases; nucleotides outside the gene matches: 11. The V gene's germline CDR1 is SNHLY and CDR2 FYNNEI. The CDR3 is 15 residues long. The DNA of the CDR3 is TGTGCCAGCAGTAGCGGGACTAGCAGGCAGGGTGAGCAGTTCTTC. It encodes CASSSGTSRQGEQFF.

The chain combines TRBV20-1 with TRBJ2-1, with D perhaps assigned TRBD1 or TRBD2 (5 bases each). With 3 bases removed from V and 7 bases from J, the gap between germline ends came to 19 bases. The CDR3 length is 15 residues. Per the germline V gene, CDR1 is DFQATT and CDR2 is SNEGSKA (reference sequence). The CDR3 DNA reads TGCAGTGCTAGCCGGCTTGCCGGGACCCCAAATGAGCAGTTCTTC. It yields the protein CSASRLAGTPNEQFF.